The 26 T cell receptor beta chains below were found in one sample sequenced in a study of cytomegalovirus exposure and HLA in healthy donors. Primers included in the PCR were 60 Vbeta and 13 Jbeta primers. The table came from immunoSEQ multiplex PCR; TCRdb's copy has only in-frame clones and leaves some out. The sample has 150,000 to 200,000 clones; 76% are singletons. The sequencing input was PBMCs. These receptor sequences come from a male donor in good health and CMV-seronegative.

This sequence joins TRBV10-3 and TRBJ2-1, with 8 bases fitting TRBD1. The junction had 3 bases not matched to a gene; V was cut back by 11 bases and J by 6 bases. The CDR3 length is 11 residues. The germline CDR1 and CDR2 sequences are ENHRY and SYGVKD. As DNA, the CDR3 is TGTGCCGTACAGGGGGGCAATGAGCAGTTCTTC. It yields the protein CAVQGGNEQFF.

The chain employs TRBV27 and TRBJ2-5; 7 bases match TRBD2. The germline CDR1 and CDR2 sequences are MNHEY and SMNVEV (reference sequence). The V segment lost 8 bases and the J segment 4 bases; nucleotides outside the gene matches: 13. The CDR3 contains 15 residues. The CDR3: CASGASGRRRETQYF. The CDR3 DNA reads as TGTGCCAGCGGGGCTAGCGGACGGAGGAGAGAGACCCAGTACTTC.

For this clone: A read error may account for a junction end that differs from germline. This chain uses TRBV7-9 with TRBJ2-1, with a weak D call TRBD1 (6 bases). Germline V gene data show CDR1 as SEHNR and CDR2 as FQNEAQ (reference sequence). CDR3 length equals 11 residues. Written as DNA, the CDR3 is TGTTCCAGCAGCTTGGGGGCCGAGCAGTTCTTC. Its translation: CSSSLGAEQFF.

The chain has TRBV19 and TRBJ1-5, with a tentative D call TRBD1 (5 bases). The CDR3 has 15 amino acids. The germline CDR1 and CDR2 sequences are LNHDA and SQIVND (reference sequence). Trimming took 3 bases from V and 4 from J, leaving 13 bases between them. As DNA, the CDR3 is TGTGCCAGTAGTATGGGGGGATTGAGGAATCAGCCCCAGCATTTT. Translated, it gives CASSMGGLRNQPQHF. Supplemented by reference TRBV19 and TRBJ1-5, the full variable domain reads DGGITQSPKYLFRKEGQNVTLSCEQNLNHDAMYWYRQDPGQGLRLIYYSQIVNDFQKGDIAEGYSVSREKKESFPLTVTSAQKNPTAFYLCASSMGGLRNQPQHFGDGTRLSIL.

The chain combines TRBV6-6 with TRBJ1-2; maybe TRBD1 (5 bases). V was clipped by 5 bases and J by 2 bases, with 18 bases between them. Germline assignment: CDR1 MNHNY and CDR2 SVGAGI (reference sequence). The CDR3 extends over 16 amino acids. The CDR3 DNA reads TGTGCCAGCAGTACCCCCTCCGGGGGAGGAAACTATGGCTACACCTTC. This gives the protein CASSTPSGGGNYGYTF.

The J gene is TRBJ2-5, the V gene TRBV2, with a tentative D call TRBD2 (5 bases). In germline, CDR1 is SNHLY, CDR2 FYNNEI. Trimming removed 10 bases from V and 5 bases from J, with 14 bases in between. The CDR3 length is 12 residues. This CDR3 reads CAIKDLTETQYF. The DNA of the CDR3 is TGTGCCATTAAGGACTTGACGGAGACCCAGTACTTC.

This clone was counted once. J is TRBJ1-4 and V is TRBV6-5; TRBD1 agrees at 7 bases. With 6 bases clipped from V and 7 bases from J, the junction kept 8 bases outside the gene matches. The V gene's germline CDR1 is MNHEY and CDR2 SVGAGI. The CDR3 is made up of 14 amino acids. CDR3 DNA: TGTGCCAGCAGGACAGACAGGGCGCCTGAAAAACTGTTTTTT. It codes for CASRTDRAPEKLFF.

The chain carries TRBV5-1 and TRBJ2-1; 11 bases align to TRBD2. The V gene's germline CDR1 is SGHRS and CDR2 YFSETQ. Trimming at V came to 4 bases and at J to 7 bases, leaving 10 bases not matched to a gene. The CDR3 consists of 16 residues. The CDR3 loop reads CASSHGGTSGQNEQFF. CDR3 nucleotide sequence: TGCGCCAGCAGCCACGGGGGGACTAGCGGACAGAATGAGCAGTTCTTC.

CDR3 sequence reads: CASSEAAGAGGWGSYTF. The CDR3 nucleotides are TGTGCCAGCAGTGAAGCGGCGGGGGCAGGGGGCTGGGGAAGCTACACCTTC. The chain combines TRBV2 with TRBJ1-2; 8 bases are shared with TRBD1. The germline V gene encodes CDR1 SNHLY and CDR2 FYNNEI. CDR3 length equals 17 residues. The V gene end was trimmed by 0 bases and the J gene end by 9 bases; junction bases not matched to a gene: 15. The whole variable domain, filled in from reference TRBV2 and TRBJ1-2, reads EPEVTQTPSHQVTQMGQEVILRCVPISNHLYFYWYRQILGQKVEFLVSFYNNEISEKSEIFDDQFSVERPDGSNFTLKIRSTKLEDSAMYFCASSEAAGAGGWGSYTFGSGTRLTVV.

This clone was counted a few times. This chain connects TRBV27 to TRBJ2-1; a weak D match, TRBD2 (5 bases). The CDR3 has 14 residues. CDR1 and CDR2 (germline): MNHEY, SMNVEV (reference sequence). V was trimmed by 5 bases and J by 6 bases, leaving 14 bases between them. CDR3 loop: CASSIGWGANEQFF. For the CDR3, the DNA is TGTGCCAGCAGTATAGGGTGGGGAGCCAATGAGCAGTTCTTC.

V gene TRBV18 combines with J gene TRBJ2-1; 12 bases agree with TRBD1. Trimming cost V 6 bases and J 10 bases; bases outside gene matches: 4. The CDR3 has 13 amino acids. Germline V gives CDR1 KGHSH, CDR2 LQKENI. The CDR3 DNA follows: TGTGCCAGCTCGGGGACAGGGGGCTGGGAGCAGTTCTTC. It codes for CASSGTGGWEQFF.

A note on this clone: One end of the junction does not line up with germline, which may come from a read error. The gene calls are TRBV30 and TRBJ2-2; D assignment may be TRBD1 or TRBD2 (6 bases each). This CDR3 has 14 amino acids. Germline values: CDR1 GTSNPN, CDR2 SVGIG (reference sequence). The CDR3 DNA is TGTGCCGGGAGGTACAGGGAAGGCACCGGGGAGCTGTTTTTT. Translating it yields CAGRYREGTGELFF.

This clone has only one observation. The junction and the germline gene differ at one end; a read error may be behind it. The V and J genes are TRBV6-1 and TRBJ2-1, with TRBD2 matching over 9 bases. Germline V CDR1 and CDR2: MNHNS, SASEGT. CDR3 length: 17 residues. CDR3 loop: CASSKAGGGHSYNEQFF. CDR3 coding DNA: TGTGCCAGCAGTAAAGCGGGGGGAGGACACAGCTACAATGAGCAGTTCTTC.

The rearrangement uses TRBV18 and TRBJ2-5; TRBD2 matches 7 bases. The junction had 4 bases not matched to a gene; V was cut back by 3 bases and J by 3 bases. Germline V CDR1 and CDR2: KGHSH, LQKENI. This CDR3 contains 14 residues. CDR3 coding DNA: TGTGCCAGCTCACCGGACGGGGGGAAAGAGACCCAGTACTTC. Amino acid sequence: CASSPDGGKETQYF.

This chain joins TRBV5-1 and TRBJ1-1; D call uncertain. Germline V gene sequence: CDR1 SGHRS, CDR2 YFSETQ. This CDR3 is built from 16 residues. V dropped 1 base and J dropped 3 bases, with 16 bases sitting between them. CDR3 region: CASSLFLEAADTEAFF. As DNA, the CDR3 is TGCGCCAGCAGCTTGTTTTTGGAGGCGGCGGACACTGAAGCTTTCTTT.

The chain carries TRBV7-9 and TRBJ2-3; 7 bases map to TRBD2. There are 14 residues in the CDR3. The J segment lost 6 bases and the V segment lost 2 bases, leaving 5 bases of the junction unmatched. In germline, CDR1 is SEHNR, CDR2 FQNEAQ (reference sequence). CDR3 nucleotide sequence: TGTGCCAGCAGCTTACCTCGGGGAGGGGATACGCAGTATTTT. As protein: CASSLPRGGDTQYF.

This clone was seen a handful of times. The CDR3 loop reads CASSEGAAMNTEAFF. The CDR3 DNA follows: TGTGCCAGCAGTGAAGGGGCAGCCATGAACACTGAAGCTTTCTTT. The V gene is TRBV6-1, the J gene TRBJ1-1; D not certain. Germline lookup yields CDR1 MNHNS and CDR2 SASEGT. V was trimmed by 1 base and J by 0 bases, leaving 9 bases between them. The CDR3 loop spans 15 amino acids.

The chain recombines TRBV5-1 with TRBJ1-1; 8 nucleotides agree with TRBD1. CDR3 length: 14 amino acids. Trimming removed 0 bases from V and 3 bases from J; junction bases left unmatched: 1. CDR1 is SGHRS and CDR2 is YFSETQ in the germline V gene. The CDR3, as DNA: TGCGCCAGCAGCTTGGGCAGGGGGCACACTGAAGCTTTCTTT. Its protein is CASSLGRGHTEAFF.

This CDR3 reads CASSSGQGGGGTEAFF. For the CDR3, the DNA is TGCGCCAGCAGCTCGGGACAGGGAGGAGGAGGCACTGAAGCTTTCTTT. The chain has TRBV5-1 and TRBJ1-1, with TRBD1 identical over 9 bases. Losses at the gene ends were 3 bases for V and 4 bases for J; bases not matched to a gene: 10. The CDR3 covers 16 residues. The germline V gene has CDR1 SGHRS and CDR2 YFSETQ.

This clone was picked up a small number of times. This sequence joins TRBV7-2 and TRBJ2-7; D call uncertain. Germline V lookup: CDR1 SGHTA, CDR2 FQGNSA. Deletions cut 4 bases from V and 2 bases from J, with 3 bases between. CDR3 length: 11 residues. The CDR3 is CASSSAYEQYF. Here the CDR3 DNA reads TGTGCCAGCAGCTCGGCCTACGAGCAGTACTTC.

V is TRBV7-8 and J is TRBJ2-4; possible D gene TRBD2, 6 bases. The CDR3 loop spans 16 amino acids. Germline CDR1 SGHVS, CDR2 FQNEAQ. V was shortened by 3 bases and J by 3 bases, with 15 bases between the two germline ends. The CDR3 loop reads CASSFQATGGKNIQYF. In DNA, the CDR3 is TGTGCCAGCAGCTTTCAGGCTACCGGGGGCAAAAACATTCAGTACTTC. The full variable domain, with the rest looked up from reference TRBV7-8 and TRBJ2-4, is GAGVSQSPRYKVAKRGQDVALRCDPISGHVSLFWYQQALGQGPEFLTYFQNEAQLDKSGLPSDRFFAERPEGSVSTLKIQRTQQEDSAVYLCASSFQATGGKNIQYFGAGTRLSVL.

This clone is a singleton in its sample. This sequence joins TRBV27 and TRBJ2-3, with TRBD2 identical over 11 bases. The CDR3 covers 19 residues. Looked up from germline, CDR1 is MNHEY and CDR2 is SMNVEV (reference sequence). The trim removed 2 bases at V and 3 bases at J, leaving 13 bases unmatched. CDR3 sequence: CASSLIPPLAGAPTDTQYF. The CDR3 coding sequence is TGTGCCAGCAGTTTAATTCCCCCACTAGCGGGGGCCCCTACAGATACGCAGTATTTT.

V and J are TRBV5-4 and TRBJ1-4, with TRBD1 identical over 9 bases. The CDR3 sequence is 16 residues long. V was clipped by 4 bases and J by 9 bases; unmatched bases: 13. Germline-derived CDR1 and CDR2 are SGHNT and YYREEE (reference sequence). This CDR3 is CASSPAGQGREKKLFF. CDR3 coding DNA: TGTGCCAGCAGCCCGGCGGGACAGGGCCGTGAGAAAAAACTGTTTTTT.

The gene calls are TRBV7-2 and TRBJ2-1; no firm D call. This CDR3 spans 13 amino acids. Germline V gives CDR1 SGHTA, CDR2 FQGNSA. V was clipped by 2 bases and J by 5 bases, with 7 bases between them. The CDR3 DNA sequence: TGTGCCAGCAGCTTAACTATCCACAATGAGCAGTTCTTC. This translates into CASSLTIHNEQFF. Combining the CDR3 with reference TRBV7-2 and TRBJ2-1 gives the whole variable domain GAGVSQSPSNKVTEKGKDVELRCDPISGHTALYWYRQSLGQGLEFLIYFQGNSAPDKSGLPSDRFSAERTGGSVSTLTIQRTQQEDSAVYLCASSLTIHNEQFFGPGTRLTVL.

This rearrangement joins TRBV19 to TRBJ2-6; TRBD1 matches at 10 bases. V shed 5 bases and J 0 bases; nucleotides not matched to a gene: 7. Germline CDR1 is LNHDA and CDR2 is SQIVND (reference sequence). The CDR3 consists of 18 residues. The CDR3 region is CASSQGQGLFSGANVLTF. The CDR3 DNA follows: TGTGCCAGTAGTCAGGGACAGGGGCTCTTCTCTGGGGCCAACGTCCTGACTTTC.

This clone was counted only a few times. The genes are TRBV19 and TRBJ2-7; 12 nucleotides align to TRBD2. With V trimmed by 3 bases and J by 2 bases, 11 bases remained unmatched. CDR1 is LNHDA and CDR2 is SQIVND in the germline V gene (reference sequence). The CDR3 contains 18 residues. CDR3 bases: TGTGCCAGTAGTATCCTCCGTACTAGCGGGGGGACCCCCTACGAGCAGTACTTC. It encodes CASSILRTSGGTPYEQYF.